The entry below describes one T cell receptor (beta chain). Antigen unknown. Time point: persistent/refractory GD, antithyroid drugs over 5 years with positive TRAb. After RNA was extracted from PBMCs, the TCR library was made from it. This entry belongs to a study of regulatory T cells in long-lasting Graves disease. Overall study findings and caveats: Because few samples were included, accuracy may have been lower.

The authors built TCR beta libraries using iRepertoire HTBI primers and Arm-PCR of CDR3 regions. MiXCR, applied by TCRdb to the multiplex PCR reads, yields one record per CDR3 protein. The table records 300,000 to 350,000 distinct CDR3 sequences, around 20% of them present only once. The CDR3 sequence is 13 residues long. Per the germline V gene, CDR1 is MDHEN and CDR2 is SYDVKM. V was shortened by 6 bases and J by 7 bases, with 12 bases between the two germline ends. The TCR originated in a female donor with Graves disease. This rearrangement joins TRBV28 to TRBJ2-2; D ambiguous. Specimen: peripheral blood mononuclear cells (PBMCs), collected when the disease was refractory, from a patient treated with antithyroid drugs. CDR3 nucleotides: TGTGCCAGCAGACCCTGGACGCGCGGGGAGCTGTTTTTT. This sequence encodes CASRPWTRGELFF. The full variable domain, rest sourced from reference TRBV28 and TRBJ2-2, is DVKVTQSSRYLVKRTGEKVFLECVQDMDHENMFWYRQDPGLGLRLIYFSYDVKMKEKGDIPEGYSVSREKKERFSLILESASTNQTSMYLCASRPWTRGELFFGEGSRLTVL.